Each of the 20 T cell receptor beta chains below was sequenced from the same sample in a study of CD8+CD57+ T cells in acquired aplastic anemia. Genomic DNA constituted the template upon which TCR beta VDJ and CDR3 profiling was performed. MiXCR was run by TCRdb on the reads, yielding one entry per CDR3 protein. Of 150,000 to 200,000 distinct CDR3 sequences detected, 60% to 80% appear once; the ten largest clones hold around 45%. The sequenced patients had an expansion of CD8+CD57+ cells seen by flow cytometry. The sample taken for sequencing was sorted CD4+, CD8+, or CD8+CD57+ T cells (not recorded which) from PBMCs. The source is a human donor with aplastic anemia.

This clonotype was seen more than once but under ten times. V and J are TRBV6-4 and TRBJ2-1; 7 bases match TRBD2. This CDR3 is built from 14 residues. Germline-derived CDR1 and CDR2 are MRHNA and SNTAGT. V lost 2 bases, J lost 9 bases, and 7 bases stayed unmatched. The CDR3 region has the DNA TGTGCCAGCAGTGACGAGGGCGGGGGAGCTGAGCAGTTCTTC. Translated, it gives CASSDEGGGAEQFF.

This chain connects TRBV5-1 to TRBJ2-3; weak D call: TRBD1 (5 bases). The ends were cut back, 0 bases at V and 5 bases at J, with 10 bases in the middle. CDR1 SGHRS and CDR2 YFSETQ come from the germline V gene. There are 14 residues in the CDR3. The CDR3 DNA reads as TGCGCCAGCAGCTTGGAGGGGCATAGAGATACGCAGTATTTT. Protein: CASSLEGHRDTQYF.

The chain is built from TRBV15 and TRBJ2-5; TRBD2 is a possible D gene (5 bases). Germline CDR1 LNHNV, CDR2 YYDKDF (reference sequence). The CDR3 has 14 residues. Deletions cut 1 base from V and 4 bases from J, with 10 bases between. Here the CDR3 DNA reads TGTGCCACCAGCAGAGGACGCGGAGGAGAGACCCAGTACTTC. Translated, it gives CATSRGRGGETQYF.

The chain joins TRBV2 to TRBJ1-5, with D possibly matching TRBD1 (5 bases). Germline CDR1 SNHLY, CDR2 FYNNEI. The CDR3 covers 15 residues. The ends were cut back, 7 bases at V and 4 bases at J, with 17 bases in the middle. The DNA for the CDR3 is TGTGCCAGCACTAATGGGGGTTTGGTGAATCAGCCCCAGCATTTT. This encodes CASTNGGLVNQPQHF.

The V call is TRBV9, the J call TRBJ2-1; the match to TRBD1 covers 7 bases. The CDR3 has 10 amino acids. Trimming removed 3 bases from V and 13 bases from J; junction bases left unmatched: 1. CDR1 and CDR2 (germline): SGDLS, YYNGEE. The CDR3 DNA sequence: TGTGCCAGCAGCGGACAGGGACAGTTCTTC. Amino acids: CASSGQGQFF.

The V gene is TRBV14, the J gene TRBJ2-3; TRBD2 agrees at 7 bases. Trimming removed 0 bases from V and 2 bases from J; junction bases left unmatched: 8. Germline assignment: CDR1 SGHDN and CDR2 FVKESK. The CDR3 totals 17 residues. The chain's CDR3 is CASSQDLGGETTDTQYF. CDR3 DNA sequence: TGTGCCAGCAGCCAAGATTTGGGAGGGGAGACCACAGATACGCAGTATTTT.

V usage is TRBV20-1 and J usage is TRBJ2-5; 7 bases are shared with TRBD2. V was pared by 3 bases and J by 0 bases, with 4 bases of the junction left unmatched. In germline, CDR1 is DFQATT, CDR2 SNEGSKA (reference sequence). The CDR3 is made up of 14 amino acids. CDR3 DNA: TGCAGTGCTAGTTCTAGCGGACACCAAGAGACCCAGTACTTC. Translated, it gives CSASSSGHQETQYF.

The CDR3 coding sequence is TGCAGTGCTAGAGAACGACAGGTGAACACCGGGGAGCTGTTTTTT. This codes for CSARERQVNTGELFF. The chain couples TRBV20-1 to TRBJ2-2; a weak D match, TRBD1 (6 bases). Germline CDR1 reads DFQATT; CDR2 reads SNEGSKA (reference sequence). This CDR3 is 15 amino acids long. V dropped 0 bases and J dropped 1 base, with 9 bases sitting between them.

V usage is TRBV2 and J usage is TRBJ2-7; unclear D gene. The CDR3 spans 15 residues. CDR1 SNHLY and CDR2 FYNNEI come from the germline V gene. Trimming removed 2 bases from V and 7 bases from J, with 18 bases in between. CDR3 sequence: CASSELGTALLEQYF. In DNA, the CDR3 is TGTGCCAGCAGTGAATTGGGTACCGCGTTGCTAGAGCAGTACTTC.

To note about this clonotype: A read error may produce the germline difference seen at one junction end. The chain employs TRBV14 and TRBJ1-2; a weak D match, TRBD1 (5 bases). CDR1 SGHDN and CDR2 FVKESK come from the germline V gene. The CDR3 is 13 residues long. The CDR3 spells CASSQVPRAQLYF. Written as DNA, the CDR3 is TGTGCCAGCAGCCAAGTGCCCAGGGCCCAACTTTACTTC.

As DNA, the CDR3 is TGTGCCACCAGTGATTTCGTCCACGGGGACGAGCAGTACTTC. This sequence encodes CATSDFVHGDEQYF. The chain uses TRBV24-1 and TRBJ2-7; TRBD2 might be the D (5 bases). The ends were cut back, 1 base at V and 5 bases at J, with 11 bases in the middle. CDR1 and CDR2 (germline): KGHDR, SFDVKD. This CDR3 contains 14 residues.

The V call is TRBV10-1, the J call TRBJ2-7; a possible D gene is TRBD1 (6 bases). CDR1 is WNHNN, CDR2 SYGVQD, per germline (reference sequence). The CDR3 is 15 residues long. Trimming pared 3 bases from V and 3 bases from J, leaving 15 bases between. CDR3 loop: CASSDLRDTSYEQYF. The DNA for the CDR3 is TGCGCCAGCAGTGATCTCCGGGACACGAGCTACGAGCAGTACTTC.

The chain joins TRBV2 to TRBJ2-5; the D is unclear. V was shortened by 5 bases and J by 5 bases, with 9 bases between the two germline ends. The V gene's germline CDR1 is SNHLY and CDR2 FYNNEI. The CDR3 spans 12 residues. Here the CDR3 DNA reads TGTGCCAGCAGTCGGGTCCCGGAGACCCAGTACTTC. This sequence encodes CASSRVPETQYF.

This clonotype turned up a few times. Its ends do not fully match the called genes, so a read error is possible. J is TRBJ2-7 and V is TRBV10-3, with D tentatively TRBD2 (6 bases). Germline CDR1 ENHRY, CDR2 SYGVKD. The CDR3 length is 15 residues. The CDR3 reads CASSEWGEETYEQYF. The CDR3 coding sequence is TGTGCCAGCAGTGAATGGGGGGAGGAAACCTACGAGCAGTACTTC.

Notes on this clonotype: One end of the junction fails to match germline, which may point to a read error. The DNA for the CDR3 is TGCGCCAGCAGCCCAGGCGGTACTGAGCAGTCCTTC. The encoded protein is CASSPGGTEQSF. This chain connects TRBV5-1 to TRBJ2-1; no reliable D call. Per the germline V gene, CDR1 is SGHRS and CDR2 is YFSETQ. The CDR3 consists of 12 residues.

The chain is built from TRBV2 and TRBJ2-7, with TRBD2 identical over 9 bases. Losses at the gene ends were 5 bases for V and 6 bases for J; bases not matched to a gene: 11. Per the germline V gene, CDR1 is SNHLY and CDR2 is FYNNEI. This CDR3 region has 15 residues. CDR3 sequence (DNA): TGTGCCAGCAGTCGAAAATCGGGACTAGCTTCCGAGCAGTACTTC. This encodes CASSRKSGLASEQYF.

The chain carries TRBV20-1 and TRBJ1-6; unclear D gene. The ends were cut back, 3 bases at V and 7 bases at J, with 10 bases in the middle. The CDR3 is made up of 13 amino acids. Germline lookup yields CDR1 DFQATT and CDR2 SNEGSKA (reference sequence). CDR3 loop: CSARRGRNSPLHF. In DNA form, the CDR3 reads TGCAGTGCTAGGCGCGGGCGGAATTCACCCCTCCACTTT.

This clonotype was seen ten or more times. This chain connects TRBV6-1 to TRBJ1-4; the match to TRBD1 covers 10 bases. J lost 7 bases, V lost 2 bases, and 7 bases had no gene match. This CDR3 contains 16 residues. CDR1 is MNHNS and CDR2 is SASEGT in the germline V gene. In DNA form, the CDR3 reads TGTGCCAGCAGTGAATTGATGGGGGACAGGGGTGAAAAACTGTTTTTT. It specifies CASSELMGDRGEKLFF.

In this sample, this clonotype turned up a few times. The gene calls are TRBV29-1 and TRBJ2-7, with TRBD1 identical over 7 bases. The CDR3 length is 13 residues. Per the germline V gene, CDR1 is SQVTM and CDR2 is ANQGSEA. Trimming removed 6 bases from V and 1 base from J; junction bases left unmatched: 6. CDR3 sequence: CSVTTGSSYEQYF. In DNA, the CDR3 is TGCAGCGTGACGACAGGGTCATCCTACGAGCAGTACTTC.

This clonotype came up a few times. The V gene is TRBV5-4, the J gene TRBJ2-7; D ambiguous. Per germline, CDR1 SGHNT and CDR2 YYREEE (reference sequence). This CDR3 has 12 residues. V was clipped by 4 bases and J by 0 bases, with 5 bases between them. For the CDR3, the DNA is TGTGCCAGCAGCCCTCTCTCCTACGAGCAGTACTTC. Its protein is CASSPLSYEQYF.